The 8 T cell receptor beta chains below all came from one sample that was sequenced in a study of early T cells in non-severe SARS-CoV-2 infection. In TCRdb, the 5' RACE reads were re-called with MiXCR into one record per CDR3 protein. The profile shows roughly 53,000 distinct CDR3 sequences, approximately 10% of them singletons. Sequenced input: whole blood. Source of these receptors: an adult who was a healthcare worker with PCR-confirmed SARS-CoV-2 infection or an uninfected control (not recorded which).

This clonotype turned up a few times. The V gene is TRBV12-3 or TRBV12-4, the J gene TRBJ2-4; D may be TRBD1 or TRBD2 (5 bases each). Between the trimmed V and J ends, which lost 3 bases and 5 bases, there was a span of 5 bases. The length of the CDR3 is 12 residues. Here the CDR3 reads CASSLGENIQYF. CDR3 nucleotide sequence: TGTGCCAGCAGTTTGGGGGAAAACATTCAGTACTTC.

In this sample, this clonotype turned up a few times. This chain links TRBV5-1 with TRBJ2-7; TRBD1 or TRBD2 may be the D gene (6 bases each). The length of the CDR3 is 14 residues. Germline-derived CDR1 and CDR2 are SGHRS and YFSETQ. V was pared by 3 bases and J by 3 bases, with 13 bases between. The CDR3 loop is CASSSDGGGYEQYF. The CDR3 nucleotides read TGCGCCAGCAGCTCCGACGGAGGGGGCTACGAGCAGTACTTC.

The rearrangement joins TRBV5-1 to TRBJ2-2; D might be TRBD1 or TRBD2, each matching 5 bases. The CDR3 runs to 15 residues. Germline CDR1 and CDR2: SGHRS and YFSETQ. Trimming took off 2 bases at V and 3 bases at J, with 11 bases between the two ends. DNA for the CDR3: TGCGCCAGCAGCTTTTCTGGGACCGACACCGGGGAGCTGTTTTTT. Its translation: CASSFSGTDTGELFF.

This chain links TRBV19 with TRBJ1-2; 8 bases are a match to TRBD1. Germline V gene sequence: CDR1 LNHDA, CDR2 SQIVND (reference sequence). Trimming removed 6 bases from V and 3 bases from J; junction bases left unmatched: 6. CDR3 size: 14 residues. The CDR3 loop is CASRTGDGDYGYTF. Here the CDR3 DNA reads TGTGCCAGTAGGACAGGGGACGGAGACTATGGCTACACCTTC.

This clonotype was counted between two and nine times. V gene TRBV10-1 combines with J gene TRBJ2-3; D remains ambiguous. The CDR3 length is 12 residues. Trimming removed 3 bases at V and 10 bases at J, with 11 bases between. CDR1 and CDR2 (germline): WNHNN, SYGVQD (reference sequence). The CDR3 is CASSEGRSPQYF. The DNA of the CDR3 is TGCGCCAGCAGTGAAGGGCGCAGTCCGCAGTATTTT.

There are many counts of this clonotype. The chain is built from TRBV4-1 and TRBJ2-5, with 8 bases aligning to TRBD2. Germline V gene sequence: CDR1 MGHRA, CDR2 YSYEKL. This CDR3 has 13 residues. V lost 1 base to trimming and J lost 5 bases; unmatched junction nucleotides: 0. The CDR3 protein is CASSQVAGETQYF. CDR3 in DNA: TGCGCCAGCAGCCAAGTAGCGGGGGAGACCCAGTACTTC.

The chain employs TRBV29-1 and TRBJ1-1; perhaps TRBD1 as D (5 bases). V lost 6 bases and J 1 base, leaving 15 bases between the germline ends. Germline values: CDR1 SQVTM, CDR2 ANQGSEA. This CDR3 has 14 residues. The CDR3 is CSVPTGARNTEAFF. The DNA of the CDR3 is TGCAGCGTCCCAACCGGGGCCAGGAACACTGAAGCTTTCTTT.

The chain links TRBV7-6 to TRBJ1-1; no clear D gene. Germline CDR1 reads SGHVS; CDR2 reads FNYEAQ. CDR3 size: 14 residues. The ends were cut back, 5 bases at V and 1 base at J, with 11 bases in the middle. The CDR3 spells CASSRSLGNTEAFF. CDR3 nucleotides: TGTGCCAGCAGCAGGTCCCTAGGGAACACTGAAGCTTTCTTT.